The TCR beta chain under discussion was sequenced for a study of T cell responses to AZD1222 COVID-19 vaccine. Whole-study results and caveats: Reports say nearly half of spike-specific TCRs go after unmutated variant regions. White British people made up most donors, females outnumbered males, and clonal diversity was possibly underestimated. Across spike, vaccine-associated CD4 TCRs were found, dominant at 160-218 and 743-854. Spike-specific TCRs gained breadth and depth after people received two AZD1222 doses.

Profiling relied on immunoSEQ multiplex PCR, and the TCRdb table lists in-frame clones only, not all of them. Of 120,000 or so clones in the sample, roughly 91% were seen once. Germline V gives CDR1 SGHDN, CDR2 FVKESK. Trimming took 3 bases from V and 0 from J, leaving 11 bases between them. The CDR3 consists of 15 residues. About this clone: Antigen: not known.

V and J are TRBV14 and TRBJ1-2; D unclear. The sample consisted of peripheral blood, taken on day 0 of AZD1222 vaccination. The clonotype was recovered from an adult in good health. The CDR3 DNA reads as TGTGCCAGCAGCCATTGGGGAGGAGCTAACTATGGCTACACCTTC. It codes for CASSHWGGANYGYTF. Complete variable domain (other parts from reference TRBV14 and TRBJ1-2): EAGVTQFPSHSVIEKGQTVTLRCDPISGHDNLYWYRRVMGKEIKFLLHFVKESKQDESGMPNNRFLAERTGGTYSTLKVQPAELEDSGVYFCASSHWGGANYGYTFGSGTRLTVV.